The 25 T cell receptor beta chains below all came from one sample that was sequenced in a study of CD8 T cells in Susac syndrome (dated by TCRdb to about 2019). The library was prepared using the immunoSEQ multiplex PCR assay. RNA was extracted using the RNeasy kit, and about 0.5 to 1 microgram was reverse transcribed with random hexamers. In-frame beta chains were kept once TCRdb had trimmed the public reads at Q25 with fastp and called clones with MiXCR. Entries that share a CDR3 protein sequence are merged under the most common genes and DNA. The sample table lists roughly 150,000 distinct CDR3 sequences, around 95% of them with a count of one. The ten largest clonotypes hold about 0.19% of the sample. Sequences were obtained from CD8+ T cells from PBMCs. The receptor set was obtained from a human donor with multiple sclerosis.

The rearrangement joins TRBV9 to TRBJ2-2; perhaps TRBD2 as D (6 bases). Germline CDR1 and CDR2: SGDLS and YYNGEE. V was shortened by 3 bases and J by 6 bases, with 9 bases between the two germline ends. The CDR3 has 13 amino acids. CDR3 sequence reads: CASSASGAGELFF. In nucleotides, the CDR3 is TGTGCCAGCAGCGCCTCGGGGGCCGGGGAGCTGTTTTTT.

The CDR3 sequence is CATSRGAGELFF. The CDR3 DNA sequence: TGTGCCACCAGCAGAGGAGCCGGGGAGCTGTTTTTT. The rearrangement links TRBV15 to TRBJ2-2, with no clear D. This CDR3 spans 12 amino acids. V shed 1 base and J shed 6 bases, with 3 bases lying between them. CDR1 is LNHNV and CDR2 is YYDKDF in the germline V gene (reference sequence).

The chain joins TRBV29-1 to TRBJ2-7; the D is unclear. Germline loops: CDR1 SQVTM, CDR2 ANQGSEA. V lost 5 bases and J lost 6, with 14 bases in between. The CDR3 is 12 residues long. CDR3 sequence: CSVLQPMGEQYF. Written as DNA, the CDR3 is TGCAGCGTTCTACAACCGATGGGCGAGCAGTACTTC.

The chain joins TRBV7-9 to TRBJ1-5; the D gene is possibly TRBD1 (5 bases). CDR1 and CDR2 (germline): SEHNR, FQNEAQ (reference sequence). The CDR3 totals 13 residues. V dropped 6 bases and J dropped 6 bases, with 12 bases sitting between them. In DNA form, the CDR3 reads TGTGCCAGCAGTTGGGACCTCGGTCAGCCCCAGCATTTT. Its translation is CASSWDLGQPQHF.

The chain combines TRBV16 with TRBJ2-5; TRBD2 is a possible D gene (5 bases). V was cut by 3 bases and J by 1 base, with 9 bases left in between. CDR1 is KGHSY and CDR2 is FQNENV in the germline V gene. This CDR3 is built from 14 residues. CDR3 nucleotides: TGTGCCAGCAGCCACGGACGGGGCCAAGAGACCCAGTACTTC. Encoded protein: CASSHGRGQETQYF.

The chain is built from TRBV3-1 and TRBJ2-4, with a weak D call TRBD2 (6 bases). The V end lost 0 bases, the J end lost 2 bases, and 17 bases lay between the germline ends. The CDR3 extends over 18 amino acids. Germline V gives CDR1 LGHDT, CDR2 YNNKEL (reference sequence). CDR3 nucleotides: TGTGCCAGCAGCCAAGAAGAAGGTGGAGGGAGCTCCAAAAACATTCAGTACTTC. Translation gives CASSQEEGGGSSKNIQYF.

V is TRBV9 and J is TRBJ2-3; D remains ambiguous. V dropped 4 bases and J dropped 8 bases, with 8 bases sitting between them. This CDR3 contains 11 residues. Germline CDR1 and CDR2: SGDLS and YYNGEE. The CDR3 DNA is TGTGCCAGCAGCTCGAATGGTACGCAGTATTTT. Translation gives CASSSNGTQYF.

The gene calls are TRBV10-3 and TRBJ2-3; D unresolved. From germline, CDR1 is ENHRY and CDR2 SYGVKD. V lost 10 bases, J lost 1 base, and 18 bases lay in between. CDR3 length equals 15 residues. This CDR3 is CATLDPNPRTDTQYF. The DNA for the CDR3 is TGTGCCACCCTGGACCCCAACCCGCGCACAGATACGCAGTATTTT.

The chain has TRBV12-3 or TRBV12-4 and TRBJ1-5; 10 nucleotides agree with TRBD1. V lost 1 base and J lost 1; bases outside the gene matches: 1. This CDR3 spans 16 amino acids. The CDR3 reads CASSLGQGASNQPQHF. In nucleotides, the CDR3 is TGTGCCAGCAGTTTAGGACAGGGGGCCAGCAATCAGCCCCAGCATTTT.

This chain links TRBV28 with TRBJ1-5; 7 nucleotides agree with TRBD1. The CDR3 is made up of 17 amino acids. The trim removed 6 bases at V and 4 bases at J, leaving 15 bases unmatched. CDR1 is MDHEN and CDR2 is SYDVKM in the germline V gene. In DNA form, the CDR3 reads TGTGCCAGCAGCTGGGGAACCGGGACAGCCGATAATCAGCCCCAGCATTTT. This sequence encodes CASSWGTGTADNQPQHF.

J is TRBJ1-2 and V is TRBV29-1; TRBD1 aligns across 7 bases. The CDR3 has 15 amino acids. Losses at the gene ends were 1 base for V and 4 bases for J; bases not matched to a gene: 9. Germline CDR1 SQVTM, CDR2 ANQGSEA. The CDR3 bases are TGCAGCGTTGAAGTGAAGGACAGGCTGACCTATGGCTACACCTTC. As protein: CSVEVKDRLTYGYTF.

The V gene is TRBV27, the J gene TRBJ2-7, with D possibly being TRBD1 (6 bases). CDR3 size: 14 residues. CDR1 and CDR2 (germline): MNHEY, SMNVEV (reference sequence). Trimming left V 2 bases short and J 5 bases short, with 13 bases between. The CDR3 protein is CASSLRQGNNEQYF. CDR3 bases: TGTGCCAGCAGTTTACGGCAGGGGAACAACGAGCAGTACTTC.

The V gene is TRBV5-1, the J gene TRBJ1-1; TRBD1 matches at 10 bases. The V gene's germline CDR1 is SGHRS and CDR2 YFSETQ. Unmatched junction bases numbered 10, after V lost 4 bases and J lost 4 bases. The CDR3 loop spans 16 amino acids. DNA for the CDR3: TGCGCCAGCAGCCCGCCGGGACAGGGGAGAAGCACTGAAGCTTTCTTT. This sequence encodes CASSPPGQGRSTEAFF.

V is TRBV7-9 and J is TRBJ2-7; no firm D call. The CDR3 covers 13 residues. Per germline, CDR1 SEHNR and CDR2 FQNEAQ (reference sequence). V was trimmed by 3 bases and J by 3 bases, leaving 9 bases between them. CDR3: CASSLEGNYEQYF. The CDR3 DNA sequence: TGTGCCAGCAGCTTGGAAGGGAACTACGAGCAGTACTTC.

A single count supports this clonotype. The chain combines TRBV19 with TRBJ1-5, with TRBD1 matching over 10 bases. Per germline, CDR1 LNHDA and CDR2 SQIVND (reference sequence). The CDR3 extends over 19 amino acids. With V trimmed by 2 bases and J by 0 bases, 10 bases remained unmatched. Here the CDR3 reads CASSIISGQGQYSNQPQHF. For the CDR3, the DNA is TGTGCCAGTAGTATAATTTCGGGACAGGGGCAATATAGCAATCAGCCCCAGCATTTT.

V gene TRBV27 combines with J gene TRBJ2-1; D is undetermined. Germline V lookup: CDR1 MNHEY, CDR2 SMNVEV (reference sequence). Trimming took off 1 base at V and 9 bases at J, with 7 bases between the two ends. The length of the CDR3 is 12 residues. The CDR3 is CASSLLGSEQFF. The CDR3 nucleotides read TGTGCCAGCAGTTTATTAGGAAGTGAGCAGTTCTTC.

The chain employs TRBV7-9 and TRBJ2-3; 11 bases map to TRBD2. The length of the CDR3 is 19 residues. The V gene's germline CDR1 is SEHNR and CDR2 FQNEAQ (reference sequence). V lost 0 bases, J lost 0 bases, and 8 bases stayed unmatched. The CDR3: CASSLARTSGGTSTDTQYF. The CDR3 nucleotides read TGTGCCAGCAGCTTAGCGCGTACTAGCGGGGGCACGAGCACAGATACGCAGTATTTT.

The rearrangement joins TRBV6-5 to TRBJ2-7; weak D call: TRBD2 (5 bases). The CDR3 sequence is 14 residues long. V was trimmed by 3 bases and J by 3 bases, leaving 12 bases between them. Looked up from germline, CDR1 is MNHEY and CDR2 is SVGAGI. The CDR3 spells CASSYGVGSYEQYF. In DNA, the CDR3 is TGTGCCAGCAGTTATGGTGTAGGGAGCTACGAGCAGTACTTC.

This clonotype was seen a single time. The J gene is TRBJ1-6, the V gene TRBV6-2 or TRBV6-3; the D gene is possibly TRBD1 (6 bases). The V end lost 2 bases, the J end lost 7 bases, and 9 bases lay between the germline ends. Germline-derived CDR1 and CDR2 are MNHEY and SVGEGT. CDR3 length: 14 residues. CDR3 sequence reads: CASSYGDRNSPLHF. The CDR3 DNA is TGTGCCAGCAGTTACGGAGACAGGAATTCACCCCTCCACTTT.

This sequence joins TRBV27 and TRBJ1-1, with a tentative D call TRBD1 (6 bases). Trimming cost V 5 bases and J 5 bases, with 15 bases left between them. In germline, CDR1 is MNHEY, CDR2 SMNVEV (reference sequence). CDR3 length: 14 amino acids. The CDR3 bases are TGTGCCAGCAGTCCCCACTGGGGGGCTACTGAAGCTTTCTTT. Translation gives CASSPHWGATEAFF.

The CDR3 DNA is TGCAGTGCTAGAGGTTTGGCGGGACGAGAGACCCAGTACTTC. Its protein is CSARGLAGRETQYF. V usage is TRBV20-1 and J usage is TRBJ2-5, with a tentative D call TRBD2 (6 bases). CDR1 and CDR2 from the germline V gene are DFQATT and SNEGSKA (reference sequence). There are 14 residues in the CDR3. V shed 1 base and J shed 4 bases, with 13 bases lying between them.

This rearrangement joins TRBV15 to TRBJ1-5; a possible D gene is TRBD1 (5 bases). CDR1 is LNHNV and CDR2 is YYDKDF in the germline V gene (reference sequence). The CDR3 sequence is 17 residues long. Between the trimmed V and J ends, which lost 0 bases and 1 base, there was a span of 13 bases. This chain's CDR3 is CATSRDRRTTSNQPQHF. The CDR3 DNA reads as TGTGCCACCAGCAGAGATCGTAGGACAACCAGCAATCAGCCCCAGCATTTT.

This clonotype came up a few times. Here the CDR3 reads CASSDGGAYEQYF. DNA for the CDR3: TGTGCCAGCAGTGACGGGGGGGCCTACGAGCAGTACTTC. This chain connects TRBV25-1 to TRBJ2-7, with 8 bases aligning to TRBD2. The CDR3 length is 13 residues. Germline V lookup: CDR1 MGHDK, CDR2 SYGVNS. The ends lost 3 bases at V and 2 bases at J; junction bases unmatched: 0.

The rearrangement joins TRBV20-1 to TRBJ1-6; D unresolved. V was shortened by 0 bases and J by 7 bases, with 16 bases between the two germline ends. Germline CDR1 and CDR2: DFQATT and SNEGSKA (reference sequence). The CDR3 has 16 amino acids. CDR3 residues: CSARDIGMEKNSPLHF. For the CDR3, the DNA is TGCAGTGCTAGAGATATCGGAATGGAGAAGAATTCACCCCTCCACTTT.

This chain joins TRBV20-1 and TRBJ2-3, with D perhaps TRBD2 (5 bases). This CDR3 is built from 15 residues. The V gene's germline CDR1 is DFQATT and CDR2 SNEGSKA (reference sequence). V lost 3 bases and J 2 bases, leaving 15 bases between the germline ends. The CDR3 region has the DNA TGCAGTGCTAGGAGGGTAGAGGATGCCACAGATACGCAGTATTTT. It yields the protein CSARRVEDATDTQYF.